The 30 T cell receptor beta chains presented below share a single source sample, sequenced in a study of response to subunit inactivated influenza vaccine. TCRdb called the RT-PCR reads again in MiXCR, with one record for every CDR3 protein. The sample carries more than 700,000 distinct CDR3 sequences, around 20% recorded once. The specimen was PBMCs from blood, collected less than 6 days after vaccination. All receptors come from a man aged 45 to 65 who received an inactivated influenza vaccine.

This clonotype was detected a few times. This rearrangement joins TRBV5-1 to TRBJ2-3; TRBD2 matches 12 bases. CDR3 length equals 15 residues. V shed 4 bases, J shed 4 bases, and the junction held 4 bases outside the gene matches. Germline loops: CDR1 SGHRS, CDR2 YFSETQ. The CDR3 loop reads CASSRPSGGADTQYF. The CDR3 DNA is TGCGCCAGCAGCAGGCCTAGCGGGGGGGCAGATACGCAGTATTTT. Variable domain in full (rest from reference TRBV5-1 and TRBJ2-3): KAGVTQTPRYLIKTRGQQVTLSCSPISGHRSVSWYQQTPGQGLQFLFEYFSETQRNKGNFPGRFSGRQFSNSRSEMNVSTLELGDSALYLCASSRPSGGADTQYFGPGTRLTVL.

The table lists this clonotype with a few counts. The chain combines TRBV12-3 or TRBV12-4 with TRBJ2-2; D may be TRBD1 or TRBD2 (6 bases each). The CDR3 runs to 14 residues. Trimming cost V 6 bases and J 3 bases, with 11 bases left between them. CDR3 amino acids: CASSDRRDTGELFF. The DNA for the CDR3 is TGTGCCAGCAGCGACAGGAGGGACACCGGGGAGCTGTTTTTT.

This clonotype has a count of ten or more. The CDR3 here is CAISTSGMGQETQYF. CDR3 DNA: TGTGCCATCAGCACTAGCGGGATGGGACAAGAGACCCAGTACTTC. V is TRBV10-3 and J is TRBJ2-5, with 10 bases aligning to TRBD2. Trimming at V came to 6 bases and at J to 2 bases, leaving 6 bases not matched to a gene. The germline V gene encodes CDR1 ENHRY and CDR2 SYGVKD. The CDR3 runs 15 residues.

The chain is built from TRBV12-3 or TRBV12-4 and TRBJ2-7, with no clear D. The CDR3 covers 12 residues. V lost 4 bases and J lost 5, with 9 bases in between. In DNA form, the CDR3 reads TGTGCCAGCAGTTCGGGTGTGGACGAGCAGTACTTC. This encodes CASSSGVDEQYF.

The V call is TRBV6-2 or TRBV6-3, the J call TRBJ2-6; TRBD1 matches 12 bases. V trimming: 7 bases; J trimming: 4 bases; junction bases outside the gene matches: 8. Looked up from germline, CDR1 is MNHEY and CDR2 is SVGEGT. CDR3 length: 17 residues. The CDR3 sequence is CASTPRDRGPGANVLTF. CDR3 nucleotide sequence: TGTGCCAGCACCCCTCGGGACAGGGGGCCAGGGGCCAACGTCCTGACTTTC.

This clonotype was counted a few times. This sequence joins TRBV10-3 and TRBJ2-7; D remains ambiguous. Germline V lookup: CDR1 ENHRY, CDR2 SYGVKD. V was clipped by 11 bases and J by 7 bases, with 21 bases between them. The length of the CDR3 is 13 residues. The CDR3: CAGSGSLRKEQYF. Here the CDR3 DNA reads TGTGCCGGATCTGGGTCCCTCAGGAAAGAGCAGTACTTC.

This clonotype was seen only a few times. The chain carries TRBV12-3 or TRBV12-4 and TRBJ2-7, with TRBD1 as a possible D gene (6 bases). The CDR3 extends over 14 amino acids. The V gene lost 2 bases and the J gene lost 2 bases, with 10 bases spanning the gap. DNA for the CDR3: TGTGCCAGCAGTTTAACAGGGAAAGCCTACGAGCAGTACTTC. It yields the protein CASSLTGKAYEQYF.

This clonotype was counted only a few times. The gene calls are TRBV6-1 and TRBJ2-7; D ambiguous. The V end was cut by 5 bases, the J end by 4 bases, with 9 bases between. The CDR3 has 12 amino acids. Germline values: CDR1 MNHNS, CDR2 SASEGT. CDR3 sequence: CASSRASYEQYF. CDR3 DNA sequence: TGTGCCAGCAGTCGGGCATCGTACGAGCAGTACTTC.

This rearrangement joins TRBV20-1 to TRBJ2-7; unclear D gene. The CDR3 is 13 residues long. Germline loops: CDR1 DFQATT, CDR2 SNEGSKA (reference sequence). Between the trimmed V and J ends, which lost 3 bases and 2 bases, there was a span of 11 bases. CDR3 DNA sequence: TGCAGTGCTAGCCGGACGGTCGCCTACGAGCAGTACTTC. As protein: CSASRTVAYEQYF.

This chain uses TRBV10-3 with TRBJ2-3; 12 bases match TRBD1. From germline, CDR1 is ENHRY and CDR2 SYGVKD. Trimming cost V 9 bases and J 11 bases; bases outside gene matches: 9. The CDR3 loop spans 13 amino acids. For the CDR3, the DNA is TGTGCCATTAGAGGGACAGGGGGCCCGGAGCAGTATTTT. As protein: CAIRGTGGPEQYF.

Many counts were recorded for this clonotype. This chain uses TRBV27 with TRBJ2-1; 12 bases align to TRBD2. CDR3 length: 17 residues. Per germline, CDR1 MNHEY and CDR2 SMNVEV (reference sequence). V was clipped by 6 bases and J by 0 bases; unmatched bases: 6. The CDR3 DNA reads as TGTGCCAGCAGCGGACTAGCGGGAAATCACTCCTACAATGAGCAGTTCTTC. As protein: CASSGLAGNHSYNEQFF.

This chain joins TRBV20-1 and TRBJ1-1; TRBD1 matches 8 bases. The V gene's germline CDR1 is DFQATT and CDR2 SNEGSKA (reference sequence). Unmatched junction bases numbered 7, after V lost 6 bases and J lost 1 base. The CDR3 extends over 14 amino acids. CDR3 in amino acids: CSAETGAGNTEAFF. The CDR3 nucleotides read TGCAGTGCGGAGACAGGGGCGGGGAACACTGAAGCTTTCTTT.

The V call is TRBV10-1, the J call TRBJ2-7; a weak D match, TRBD1 (6 bases). The ends were cut back, 3 bases at V and 4 bases at J, with 13 bases in the middle. CDR1 is WNHNN and CDR2 is SYGVQD in the germline V gene (reference sequence). The CDR3 covers 14 residues. CDR3 sequence reads: CASSDGDMGYEQYF. The DNA of the CDR3 is TGCGCCAGCAGTGATGGGGACATGGGATACGAGCAGTACTTC.

This clonotype was observed a handful of times. This chain joins TRBV6-2 or TRBV6-3 and TRBJ2-7; D unclear. The CDR3 consists of 16 residues. Looked up from germline, CDR1 is MNHEY and CDR2 is SVGEGT. V was pared by 4 bases and J by 3 bases, with 19 bases between. The CDR3: CASSFSPARPIYEQYF. The CDR3 bases are TGTGCCAGCAGTTTCTCCCCAGCGCGGCCAATCTACGAGCAGTACTTC.

In nucleotides, the CDR3 is TGCAGTGCTCGTACGACTAGCGGAACTACCTACGAGCAGTACTTC. It translates to CSARTTSGTTYEQYF. V is TRBV20-1 and J is TRBJ2-7; 9 bases agree with TRBD2. V lost 5 bases, J lost 2 bases, and 10 bases stayed unmatched. Germline V lookup: CDR1 DFQATT, CDR2 SNEGSKA (reference sequence). This CDR3 spans 15 amino acids.

The J gene is TRBJ1-1, the V gene TRBV4-3; D unclear. The V end was cut by 3 bases, the J end by 2 bases, with 13 bases between. Germline V gene sequence: CDR1 LGHNA, CDR2 YSLEER. This CDR3 spans 15 amino acids. The DNA of the CDR3 is TGCGCCAGCAGCCAGTCGACATGGGTTAACACTGAAGCTTTCTTT. Translation: CASSQSTWVNTEAFF.

The gene calls are TRBV9 and TRBJ1-4; D gene ambiguous. The CDR3 consists of 14 residues. The V end was cut by 0 bases, the J end by 6 bases, with 9 bases between. Per germline, CDR1 SGDLS and CDR2 YYNGEE. CDR3 amino acids: CASSVEARDEKLFF. In nucleotides, the CDR3 is TGTGCCAGCAGCGTAGAGGCCCGAGATGAAAAACTGTTTTTT.

The chain uses TRBV4-2 and TRBJ2-3; TRBD2 agrees at 8 bases. V lost 1 base and J lost 0; bases outside the gene matches: 6. This CDR3 comprises 17 residues. From germline, CDR1 is LGHNA and CDR2 YNFKEQ. The CDR3 nucleotides read TGTGCCAGCAGCCAAGGGTTAGCGGGGTCTAGCACAGATACGCAGTATTTT. Protein product: CASSQGLAGSSTDTQYF.

This clonotype has just a few counts. The chain is built from TRBV20-1 and TRBJ2-5; D might be TRBD2 (6 bases). V dropped 4 bases and J dropped 4 bases, with 13 bases sitting between them. The germline gives CDR1 DFQATT, CDR2 SNEGSKA (reference sequence). There are 13 residues in the CDR3. The CDR3 coding sequence is TGCAGTGCTACCGGGACTCCGGGAGAGACCCAGTACTTC. As protein: CSATGTPGETQYF.

V gene TRBV7-2 combines with J gene TRBJ2-1, with 8 bases fitting TRBD2. V trimming: 5 bases; J trimming: 8 bases; junction bases outside the gene matches: 11. The CDR3 has 15 amino acids. CDR1 and CDR2 (germline): SGHTA, FQGNSA. The CDR3 reads CASSLGLGTYHEQFF. CDR3 sequence (DNA): TGTGCCAGCAGCCTGGGACTAGGCACTTACCATGAGCAGTTCTTC.

The table lists this clonotype with a few counts. This rearrangement joins TRBV9 to TRBJ1-3, with 7 bases aligning to TRBD1. The CDR3 spans 16 residues. In germline, CDR1 is SGDLS, CDR2 YYNGEE. Trimming took 0 bases from V and 0 from J; bases not matched to a gene: 3. DNA of the CDR3: TGTGCCAGCAGCGTAGACGGACAGGACTCTGGAAACACCATATATTTT. Translating it yields CASSVDGQDSGNTIYF.

This chain uses TRBV9 with TRBJ2-2; D is possibly TRBD1 or TRBD2 (6 bases each). The CDR3 consists of 15 residues. Per the germline V gene, CDR1 is SGDLS and CDR2 is YYNGEE. Trimming stripped 1 base from V and 8 bases from J, with 15 bases between. In DNA form, the CDR3 reads TGTGCCAGCAGCGTATCTGGGGGGCTAGGTGGGGAGCTGTTTTTT. Its translation is CASSVSGGLGGELFF.

This clonotype was detected only a few times. The V and J genes are TRBV5-1 and TRBJ2-5; D is undetermined. Germline CDR1 reads SGHRS; CDR2 reads YFSETQ. V shed 0 bases and J shed 3 bases, with 9 bases lying between them. The CDR3 has 14 residues. CDR3 sequence: CASSLDGPKETQYF. CDR3 sequence (DNA): TGCGCCAGCAGCTTGGATGGCCCTAAAGAGACCCAGTACTTC.

This clonotype was seen at least ten times. J is TRBJ1-5 and V is TRBV6-5; no firm D call. CDR1 and CDR2 (germline): MNHEY, SVGAGI. The CDR3 spans 18 residues. V lost 2 bases and J 2 bases, leaving 19 bases between the germline ends. The CDR3 coding sequence is TGTGCCAGCAGTTACATGGGCCCCCCTTTGTACGGCAATCAGCCCCAGCATTTT. It encodes CASSYMGPPLYGNQPQHF.

The chain links TRBV10-3 to TRBJ1-1; D unresolved. V was trimmed by 4 bases and J by 1 base, leaving 7 bases between them. This CDR3 contains 13 residues. The germline V gene has CDR1 ENHRY and CDR2 SYGVKD. Here the CDR3 reads CAISGAENTEAFF. As DNA, the CDR3 is TGTGCCATCAGTGGGGCAGAGAACACTGAAGCTTTCTTT.

The table lists this clonotype with a few counts. This chain links TRBV27 with TRBJ2-7, with 8 bases lining up with TRBD2. J was trimmed by 0 bases and V by 5 bases; bases with no gene match: 9. The CDR3 consists of 16 residues. The germline gives CDR1 MNHEY, CDR2 SMNVEV (reference sequence). For the CDR3, the DNA is TGTGCCAGCAGTCGGGGGGGTAGGGGAAGCTCCTACGAGCAGTACTTC. This sequence encodes CASSRGGRGSSYEQYF.

As to this clonotype: A much larger clonotype is one base distant, so this may be a read error. The chain is built from TRBV3-1 and TRBJ1-1; possibly TRBD1 for D (6 bases). The CDR3 is 15 amino acids. Looked up from germline, CDR1 is LGHDT and CDR2 is YNNKEL (reference sequence). The CDR3 spells CASCQAGGARTEAFF. The CDR3 DNA reads as TGTGCCAGCTGCCAAGCCGGGGGGGCGAGGACTGAAGCTTTCTTT.

The chain couples TRBV10-3 to TRBJ2-7; 11 bases agree with TRBD2. In germline, CDR1 is ENHRY, CDR2 SYGVKD. Unmatched junction bases numbered 1, after V lost 4 bases and J lost 2 bases. This CDR3 spans 14 amino acids. The DNA of the CDR3 is TGTGCCATCAGTGTGACTAGCGGGACCTACGAGCAGTACTTC. It is translated as CAISVTSGTYEQYF.

Comment on this clonotype: The junction differs from germline at one of its ends, possibly a read error. This sequence joins TRBV9 and TRBJ2-1, with 16 bases identical to TRBD2. CDR1 SGDLS and CDR2 YYNGEE come from the germline V gene. CDR3 length equals 18 residues. The CDR3 protein is CASSAPGLAGGTYNEQFF. DNA of the CDR3: TGTGCCAGCAGCGCGCCGGGACTAGCGGGAGGGACTTACAACGAGCAGTTCTTC.

This chain joins TRBV18 and TRBJ1-1, with no clear D. CDR1 and CDR2 (germline): KGHSH, LQKENI. The V end lost 2 bases, the J end lost 4 bases, and 11 bases lay between the germline ends. The CDR3 totals 14 residues. The DNA of the CDR3 is TGTGCCAGCTCACCAACAGAGAGAATCACTGAAGCTTTCTTT. Residues: CASSPTERITEAFF. Based on the CDR3 plus reference TRBV18 and TRBJ1-1, the full variable domain is NAGVMQNPRHLVRRRGQEARLRCSPMKGHSHVYWYRQLPEEGLKFMVYLQKENIIDESGMPKERFSAEFPKEGPSILRIQQVVRGDSAAYFCASSPTERITEAFFGQGTRLTVV.